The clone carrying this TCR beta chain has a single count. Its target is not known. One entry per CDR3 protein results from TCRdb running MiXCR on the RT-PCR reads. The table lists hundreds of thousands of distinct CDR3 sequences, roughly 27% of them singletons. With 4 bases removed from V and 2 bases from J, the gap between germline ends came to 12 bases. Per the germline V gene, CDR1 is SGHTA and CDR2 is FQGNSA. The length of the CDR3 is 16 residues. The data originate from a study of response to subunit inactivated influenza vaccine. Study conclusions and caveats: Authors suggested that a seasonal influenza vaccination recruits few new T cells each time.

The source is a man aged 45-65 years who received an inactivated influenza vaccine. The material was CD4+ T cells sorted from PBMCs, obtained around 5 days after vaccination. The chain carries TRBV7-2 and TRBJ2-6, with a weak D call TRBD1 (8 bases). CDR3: CASSYRGGTGANVLTF. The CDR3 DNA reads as TGTGCCAGCAGCTACAGGGGGGGGACTGGGGCCAACGTCCTGACTTTC.